A single TCR beta chain is shown here with its context. What this receptor recognizes is not known. Within one base of it there is no much larger clone, and no base qualities were kept. PBMCs were isolated from peripheral blood, and genomic DNA from unsorted PBMCs was used for TCR beta sequencing. The CDR3 contains 12 residues, cysteine and phenylalanine counted. The entry retains the CDR3 DNA only, 36 bases that are in frame from base 1. CDR1 and CDR2 (SGHDT, YYEEEE) derive from the germline V gene. After removal of 3 bases from V and 12 bases from J, the junction retains 8 bases not matched to a gene. Survey-level sequencing on the immunoSEQ platform was used to profile the TCR beta chain repertoires. In the source study's methods: Repertoire diversity was measured with the inverse Simpson index, and CDR3 amino acid length spectratypes and V-J pairing frequencies were compared. TCR beta CDR3 sequences were matched against VDJdb to annotate clonotypes specific to SARS-CoV-2, CMV, influenza A and EBV. TCRdb holds this immuneACCESS table with in-frame rearrangements only. Some clones are missing; in checked studies, unresolved V genes explain under half, and the rest has no known cause. V and J calls and clone size are those listed in that table; D and trimming were worked out from the DNA. For this sample the table gives some 70,000 clones, of which roughly 95% were detected only once. The ten top clones hold 4% to 5% of the sample.

This entry belongs to a study (dated by TCRdb to 2022 to 2024). Overall study results and their limits: Further investigation, including longitudinal sampling and assessment of a control group, is stated by the authors to be required.

The chain was built from TRBV5-6 and TRBJ1-2; 7 middle bases align to TRBD1. The sample comprised PBMCs. The receptor was isolated from a man aged 35-49 years with rheumatoid arthritis. The DNA reads as follows: TGTGCCAGCAGCTCAGACAGGGCCGACGACACCTTC. Its protein reads: CASSSDRADDTF.